This is a list of T cell receptor beta chains from one sample in a study of T cell responses to AZD1222 COVID-19 vaccine. Data came from immunoSEQ multiplex PCR; TCRdb stores just in-frame clones and leaves some out. The repertoire has roughly 110,000 clones, 70% to 90% of them found once; the top ten carry about 5%. Here the sequenced sample was peripheral blood, taken 28 days after the second AZD1222 dose. All receptors derive from an adult who received the AZD1222 COVID-19 vaccine. Each CDR3 is given with its conserved first and last residue. The D gene is left open where the match is weak. Rows give clone size only sometimes, using once, few, many, or a class for an expanded clone.

cdr3_nt cdr3_aa d_call clone_size j_call v_call cdr3_length
TGCGCCAGCAGCCAAGGCGAGATGAATCGGGACTATGGCTACACCTTC CASSQGEMNRDYGYTF . . TRBJ1-2 TRBV4-1 16
TGTGCCAGTAGTAGGGGGGGACTACCATACTCTGGGGCCAACGTCCTGACTTTC CASSRGGLPYSGANVLTF TRBD2 . TRBJ2-6 TRBV19 18
TGTGCCAGCAGCTTAGGGGGGCCGGGTGGGGACACTGAAGCTTTCTTT CASSLGGPGGDTEAFF . . TRBJ1-1 TRBV7-9 16
TGTGCCAGCAGCTCACCCGGGACGGGGGGGGAGCAGTACTTC CASSSPGTGGEQYF TRBD2 once TRBJ2-7 TRBV5-4 14
TGCGCCAGCAGCCCGCTAGGGACAGACGGGACTCAGCCCCAGCATTTT CASSPLGTDGTQPQHF TRBD1 . TRBJ1-5 TRBV5-1 16
TGTGCCAGCAGTTTAGAAGGACAGGGATTCTCGTATGGCTACACCTTC CASSLEGQGFSYGYTF TRBD1 . TRBJ1-2 TRBV28 16
TGCGCCAGCAGCTTGGAACTGCGGAGCTCCTACAATGAGCAGTTCTTC CASSLELRSSYNEQFF . . TRBJ2-1 TRBV5-1 16
TGCGCCAGCAGCTTGGCCGTAGGCACAGATACGCAGTATTTT CASSLAVGTDTQYF . . TRBJ2-3 TRBV5-1 14
TGTGCCAGCTCACAAGACTTCCGGGACTACGAGCAGTACTTC CASSQDFRDYEQYF . . TRBJ2-7 TRBV18 14
TGTGCCAGCTCACCAGGGTTCGGGATCGAGGGAACCTTTGGCTACACCTTC CASSPGFGIEGTFGYTF . once TRBJ1-2 TRBV18 17
TGCGCCAGCAGCCAATTCCCGGGGGGGGCGGGTACCTACAATGAGCAGTTCTTC CASSQFPGGAGTYNEQFF TRBD2 . TRBJ2-1 TRBV4-3 18
TGTGCCAGCAGACTTTTAGGACAGGGTAACTATGGCTACACCTTC CASRLLGQGNYGYTF TRBD1 once TRBJ1-2 TRBV6-5 15
TGTGCCAGCAGCCCGGGACAGGGGAGAGAGACCCAGTACTTC CASSPGQGRETQYF TRBD1 . TRBJ2-5 TRBV7-9 14
TGTGCCAGCAGCTTAGCCGGAACTAATCAGCCCCAGCATTTT CASSLAGTNQPQHF . . TRBJ1-5 TRBV7-2 14
TGTGCCAGCAGCCCGACAGGGGGAACTAATGAAAAACTGTTTTTT CASSPTGGTNEKLFF TRBD1 . TRBJ1-4 TRBV13 15
TGTGCCAACTCAAGGGGGTGGAATAATTCACCCCTCCACTTT CANSRGWNNSPLHF . . TRBJ1-6 TRBV28 14
TGTGCCAGCAGTTACTCTTTCGGTGAGGTTGGAAACACCATATATTTT CASSYSFGEVGNTIYF . . TRBJ1-3 TRBV6-5 16
TGTGCCAGCAGCTTGAACAGGGCCTACGAGCAGTACTTC CASSLNRAYEQYF . . TRBJ2-7 TRBV13 13
TGTGCCAGCAGCGTAGGACTAGCGGCTAGCACAGATACGCAGTATTTT CASSVGLAASTDTQYF TRBD2 once TRBJ2-3 TRBV9 16
TGCGCCAGCAGCGGGGGACAGAACACTGAAGCTTTCTTT CASSGGQNTEAFF . once TRBJ1-1 TRBV5-1 13
TGTGCCAGCAGCGCCGGGACTAGCGGGGGGAACGGGTACAATGAGCAGTTCTTC CASSAGTSGGNGYNEQFF TRBD2 once TRBJ2-1 TRBV9 18
TGTGCCAGCAGCCAAGATCTCAGGCAGGGGGGTTTGAACTCACCCCTCCACTTT CASSQDLRQGGLNSPLHF TRBD1 . TRBJ1-6 TRBV3-1/TRBV3-2 18
TGTGCCAGCAGCGCGGGGGGCTCACCTTACAATGAGCAGTTCTTC CASSAGGSPYNEQFF TRBD2 . TRBJ2-1 TRBV6-5 15
TGCGCCAGTGCCCTAAGGTCTATGCCCCTGCGCCGGCCCCAGCATTTT CASALRSMPLRRPQHF . . TRBJ1-5 TRBV23-1 16
TGTGCCATCAGTGCCCAAGACTTTCGATATGGCTACACCTTC CAISAQDFRYGYTF . . TRBJ1-2 TRBV10-3 14
TGCAGTGCTAGTATTGGGCCTCCCCTATTCAATCAGCCCCAGCATTTT CSASIGPPLFNQPQHF . . TRBJ1-5 TRBV20-1 16
TGTGCCAGCACCCGACTAGCGGGGGGATACAATGAGCAGTTCTTC CASTRLAGGYNEQFF TRBD2 . TRBJ2-1 TRBV2 15
TGTGCCAGCAGTGAAGGGTCAGGACAGGGGGCTTCTAATGGCTACACCTTC CASSEGSGQGASNGYTF TRBD1 . TRBJ1-2 TRBV6-1 17
TGTGCCAGCTCACCACGCGGGGGGGCAGATACGCAGTATTTT CASSPRGGADTQYF TRBD2 . TRBJ2-3 TRBV18 14
TGTGCCAGCAGTTCAGACAGAAGATATGGCTACACCTTC CASSSDRRYGYTF . . TRBJ1-2 TRBV7-8 13
TGTGCCAGTAGTATGGACAGGGGGGACGAGCAGTACTTC CASSMDRGDEQYF TRBD1 . TRBJ2-7 TRBV19 13
TGTGCCAGCAGCCTTGGACAGGGCGGACAGCCCCAGCATTTT CASSLGQGGQPQHF TRBD1 . TRBJ1-5 TRBV7-2 14
TGTGCCAGCAGCCCCACGTCCATAGGGGGGGCGTACAATGAGCAGTTCTTC CASSPTSIGGAYNEQFF . . TRBJ2-1 TRBV7-2 17
TGTGCCAGCAGTCCCCTTGGTATATATAGCAATCAGCCCCAGCATTTT CASSPLGIYSNQPQHF . . TRBJ1-5 TRBV28 16
TGTGCCAGCCGAAACAGTGGCGACGAGCAGTACTTC CASRNSGDEQYF . few TRBJ2-7 TRBV11-2 12
TGTGCCAGCAGTCTCGGGGGTGAAGCTTTCTTT CASSLGGEAFF . . TRBJ1-1 TRBV6-2/TRBV6-3 11
TGCAGCGCGCGGACAGGCCGCTCCTACGAGCAGTACTTC CSARTGRSYEQYF TRBD1 . TRBJ2-7 TRBV29-1 13
TGTGCCTGGACCCAACAAGGGGTCGGGGGAGCTTTCTTT CAWTQQGVGGAFF . . TRBJ1-1 TRBV30 13
TGCGCCAGCAGCCGGACCCCGGGACCGAATACCTACAATGAGCAGTTCTTC CASSRTPGPNTYNEQFF . . TRBJ2-1 TRBV4-1 17
TGTGCCAGCAGCCCAAGTAGCGGGGACCTCTTCTACGAGCAGTACTTC CASSPSSGDLFYEQYF TRBD2 . TRBJ2-7 TRBV3-1/TRBV3-2 16
TGTGCCAGCAGCCCCGGAAGGGGCTACGAGCAGTACTTC CASSPGRGYEQYF . . TRBJ2-7 TRBV12-3/TRBV12-4 13
TGTGCCAGCTCACCTGGTGGCAGGTCCTCCTCCTACGAGCAGTACTTC CASSPGGRSSSYEQYF . . TRBJ2-7 TRBV18 16
TGTGCCAGCAGCTTCTCGCCGGGACAGGGGCAAGAGACCCAGTACTTC CASSFSPGQGQETQYF TRBD1 . TRBJ2-5 TRBV5-5 16
TGTGCCAGCAGCCCGGGACAGCACTATGGCTACACCTTC CASSPGQHYGYTF TRBD1 . TRBJ1-2 TRBV7-2 13
TGCGCCAGCAGCTTGGTGGAGCGCGACACCATATATTTT CASSLVERDTIYF . . TRBJ1-3 TRBV5-1 13
TGTGCCATCAGTGAGTCGAGCGGGGGCCGGAACATTCAGTACTTC CAISESSGGRNIQYF TRBD2 . TRBJ2-4 TRBV10-3 15